A selection of T cell receptor beta chains follows, all from one sample in a study of T cell responses to AZD1222 COVID-19 vaccine. Clones were sequenced by immunoSEQ multiplex PCR, and TCRdb holds only the in-frame ones, with some missing. The table records around 270,000 clones, around 92% of them present only once. The source was peripheral blood, collected 28 days after the second AZD1222 dose. The receptors originated from an adult who received the AZD1222 COVID-19 vaccine. Both conserved end residues are part of each CDR3. A D gene is named only where the DNA matches it firmly. Clone size is shown for a subset of rows, as once, few, many or a class of expanded clone.

cdr3_length	j_call	clone_size	d_call	v_call	cdr3_aa	cdr3_nt
14	TRBJ2-2	.	.	TRBV10-2	CASRREIGTGELFF	TGCGCCAGCCGGAGGGAGATCGGCACCGGGGAGCTGTTTTTT
16	TRBJ1-6	.	.	TRBV11-2	CASSLVRGRGNSPLHF	TGTGCCAGCAGCTTAGTTCGGGGCAGGGGAAATTCACCCCTCCACTTT
13	TRBJ2-1	.	TRBD2	TRBV12-5	CASGLAGGDEQFF	TGTGCTAGTGGACTAGCGGGGGGGGATGAGCAGTTCTTC
15	TRBJ2-5	.	TRBD1	TRBV6-5	CASADRDRGVETQYF	TGTGCCAGCGCCGACCGGGACAGGGGCGTAGAGACCCAGTACTTC
17	TRBJ1-4	.	.	TRBV5-1	CASSLAGRRGQGEKLFF	TGCGCCAGCAGCTTGGCTGGGAGGCGAGGGCAGGGGGAAAAACTGTTTTTT
16	TRBJ2-7	.	.	TRBV4-1	CASSQGGSAYSYEQYF	TGCGCCAGCAGCCAAGGAGGGAGCGCTTACTCCTACGAGCAGTACTTC
13	TRBJ2-1	.	TRBD2	TRBV13	CASSLDRGDEQFF	TGTGCCAGCAGCTTAGATCGGGGGGATGAGCAGTTCTTC
12	TRBJ2-1	.	.	TRBV3-1/TRBV3-2	CASSQVGGHQFF	TGTGCCAGCAGCCAAGTCGGTGGTCATCAGTTCTTC
15	TRBJ2-4	.	.	TRBV2	CASSASFLAKNIQYF	TGTGCCAGCAGTGCGTCGTTTCTAGCCAAAAACATTCAGTACTTC
12	TRBJ1-1	.	.	TRBV4-1	CASSLRGAKAFF	TGCGCCAGCAGCCTGAGGGGAGCTAAAGCTTTCTTT
13	TRBJ1-3	.	.	TRBV19	CASVRGRGNTIYF	TGTGCCAGTGTGCGGGGTCGTGGAAACACCATATATTTT
14	TRBJ2-7	.	TRBD1	TRBV5-6	CASSLGQGRHEQYF	TGTGCCAGCAGCTTAGGACAGGGGAGGCACGAGCAGTACTTC
14	TRBJ1-2	.	.	TRBV6-2/TRBV6-3	CASSYSGLNYGYTF	TGTGCCAGCAGTTACTCGGGCCTTAACTATGGCTACACCTTC
17	TRBJ1-5	.	.	TRBV1	CTSSQVKGGRENQPQHF	TGCACCAGCAGCCAAGTTAAGGGCGGCAGGGAAAATCAGCCCCAGCATTTT
20	TRBJ2-3	.	TRBD2	TRBV5-4	CASSLGASGTQNTLGDTQYF	TGTGCCAGCAGCTTGGGTGCTAGCGGGACCCAGAACACACTGGGGGATACGCAGTATTTT
17	TRBJ2-7	.	.	TRBV28	CASSWTYADPSSYEQYF	TGTGCCAGCAGTTGGACATATGCGGACCCGAGCTCCTACGAGCAGTACTTC
16	TRBJ1-1	.	.	TRBV4-2	CASSQEGGQDRLAAFF	TGTGCCAGCAGCCAAGAGGGGGGGCAGGACCGCCTAGCGGCTTTCTTT
15	TRBJ2-5	.	.	TRBV6-5	CASSLGRPPRGTQYF	TGTGCCAGCAGTCTCGGACGCCCACCGCGCGGGACCCAGTACTTC
12	TRBJ2-1	.	.	TRBV5-1	CASSLVGDEQFF	TGCGCCAGCAGCTTAGTCGGCGATGAGCAGTTCTTC
15	TRBJ1-4	.	TRBD1	TRBV5-1	CASSLGQGTNEKLFF	TGCGCCAGCAGCCTCGGACAGGGGACTAATGAAAAACTGTTTTTT
15	TRBJ1-5	.	.	TRBV6-5	CASTGGVSVNQPQHF	TGTGCCAGCACCGGCGGGGTTTCGGTCAATCAGCCCCAGCATTTT
12	TRBJ2-1	.	.	TRBV7-9	CASSYRFDEQFF	TGTGCCAGCAGCTACCGGTTCGATGAGCAGTTCTTC
14	TRBJ2-7	.	TRBD2	TRBV11-3	CASSPSGVHYEQYF	TGTGCCAGCAGCCCGAGCGGGGTCCACTACGAGCAGTACTTC
15	TRBJ2-7	.	TRBD2	TRBV7-2	CASSLRTSGSYEQYF	TGTGCCAGCAGCCTCCGGACTAGCGGGAGCTACGAGCAGTACTTC
13	TRBJ2-7	.	.	TRBV6-5	CASRQTSIYEQYF	TGTGCCAGCAGACAAACTAGCATCTACGAGCAGTACTTC
17	TRBJ2-5	.	TRBD2	TRBV28	CASSGGGASGRRETQYF	TGTGCCAGCAGCGGTGGGGGGGCTAGCGGGAGACGGGAGACCCAGTACTTC
18	TRBJ2-2	.	TRBD2	TRBV9	CASSPPGLAGGPRGELFF	TGTGCCAGCAGCCCACCGGGACTAGCGGGGGGGCCACGCGGGGAGCTGTTTTTT
14	TRBJ2-7	.	TRBD1	TRBV7-9	CASARTGADYEQYF	TGTGCCAGCGCGAGGACAGGGGCGGACTACGAGCAGTACTTC
16	TRBJ2-1	.	.	TRBV4-3	CASSQDRGREVNEQFF	TGCGCCAGCAGCCAAGATCGGGGCAGGGAGGTCAATGAGCAGTTCTTC
18	TRBJ1-6	.	TRBD1	TRBV4-3	CASSFRPGQGAYNSPLHF	TGCGCCAGCAGCTTCCGACCGGGACAGGGGGCTTATAATTCACCCCTCCACTTT
15	TRBJ1-6	.	TRBD1	TRBV28	CASTAQGQGRPPLHF	TGTGCCAGCACCGCCCAGGGACAGGGAAGGCCACCCCTCCACTTT
14	TRBJ1-4	.	.	TRBV19	CASTRRGGNEKLFF	TGTGCCAGTACCAGGAGGGGGGGTAATGAAAAACTGTTTTTT
14	TRBJ2-3	.	.	TRBV19	CASSMDSEGFTQYF	TGTGCCAGTAGTATGGATAGTGAGGGCTTTACGCAGTATTTT
15	TRBJ2-7	.	TRBD2	TRBV5-1	CASSLIAGGFGEQYF	TGCGCCAGCAGCTTGATAGCGGGAGGATTCGGCGAGCAGTACTTC
11	TRBJ2-3	once	.	TRBV28	CASSLLDTQYF	TGTGCCAGCAGTCTACTCGATACGCAGTATTTT
12	TRBJ1-2	.	.	TRBV25-1	CASLPSRGGYTF	TGTGCCAGTCTCCCGTCTCGAGGAGGCTACACCTTC
11	TRBJ2-7	.	.	TRBV6-4	CASESSYEQYF	TGTGCCAGCGAAAGCTCCTACGAGCAGTACTTC
15	TRBJ1-5	.	.	TRBV6-2/TRBV6-3	CASSYHRDLDQPQHF	TGTGCCAGCAGTTACCACCGCGACTTGGACCAGCCCCAGCATTTT
15	TRBJ1-3	.	TRBD1	TRBV2	CANHRDRDSGNTIYF	TGTGCCAACCACCGGGACAGGGACTCTGGAAACACCATATATTTT
12	TRBJ2-1	.	TRBD2	TRBV7-9	CASSLAPGLALF	TGTGCCAGCAGCTTAGCGCCGGGACTAGCCCTCTTC
15	TRBJ1-5	.	.	TRBV5-4	CASSLSLASNQPQHF	TGTGCCAGCAGCTTGTCACTCGCTAGCAATCAGCCCCAGCATTTT
16	TRBJ2-1	.	TRBD2	TRBV11-2	CASSPIAGRSYNEQFF	TGTGCCAGCAGCCCTATAGCGGGCCGCTCCTACAATGAGCAGTTCTTC
21	TRBJ2-7	.	TRBD1	TRBV3-1/TRBV3-2	CASSPGQGVGTSYEVGYEQYF	TGTGCCAGCAGCCCGGGACAGGGGGTGGGAACTTCATACGAGGTGGGATACGAGCAGTACTTC
13	TRBJ1-2	.	.	TRBV28	CASRQGRGYGYTF	TGTGCCAGCAGGCAGGGAAGGGGCTATGGCTACACCTTC
15	TRBJ1-3	.	.	TRBV25-1	CASSEWGGSGNTIYF	TGTGCCAGCAGTGAATGGGGAGGCAGTGGAAACACCATATATTTT
15	TRBJ1-3	.	.	TRBV18	CASSPPQGSGNTIYF	TGTGCCAGCTCACCGCCACAGGGCTCTGGAAACACCATATATTTT
15	TRBJ1-5	.	.	TRBV4-1	CASSSYRVSNQPQHF	TGCGCCAGCAGCAGCTACAGGGTTAGCAATCAGCCCCAGCATTTT
15	TRBJ2-5	.	.	TRBV3-1/TRBV3-2	CASSQSEKYQETQYF	TGTGCCAGCAGCCAGAGTGAGAAGTACCAAGAGACCCAGTACTTC